This T cell receptor (beta chain) derives from a study of T cells expressing NK-cell markers. Study information: It was from sorted CD3+CD56+NKG2C+, CD3+CD56+NKG2C- and CD3+CD56-NKG2C+ T cells that TCR beta repertoires came. Serological testing identified seven of the eight sequenced donors as HCMV-seropositive and one as seronegative. Study-level findings and limits: In roughly six donors, dominant CD3+CD56+NKG2C+ clonotypes ranked among the top 10 CD8+ clonotypes. Dominance of the CD3+CD56-NKG2C+ fraction by these clonotypes also held in a handful of donors.

Comment on this clonotype: Its antigen is not identified.

CDR3 size: 15 residues. Germline-derived CDR1 and CDR2 are MRHNA and SNTAGT. TCRdb re-called the 5' RACE reads; one entry per CDR3 protein, DNA not given. The sample has about 460,000 distinct CDR3 sequences. The J gene is TRBJ2-1, the V gene TRBV6-4; the TCRdb call, TRBD2, lacks DNA for checking. The sequenced material came from blood T cells: a sorted CD56 or NKG2C T cell subset, CD4+ or CD8+ T cells, or bulk PBMC T cells (not recorded which). The clonotype comes from a woman between 50 and 59 years old in good health. The CDR3 here is CASSDPGLGSNEQFF.